This TCR beta chain comes out of a study of post-analysis software for immune sequencing data. Whole-study context: Both relapsing-remitting and secondary progressive multiple sclerosis featured among the disease courses, as did progressive-relapsing multiple sclerosis. Points from the study as a whole: There were a handful of TRBV segments more frequent in patients than controls, and TRBV5-6, TRBV5-1 and TRBV20-1 were among them. Relative to controls, patients with multiple sclerosis showed significantly lower normalized Chao1 diversity.

Germline lookup yields CDR1 SGHAT and CDR2 FQNNGV. The CDR3 length is 15 residues. V gave up 2 bases and J gave up 5 bases; unmatched junction bases: 8. Built from TCR beta cDNA, the libraries had unique molecular identifiers in them. With about 0.95 to 11 million T cells as the source, 450,000 to 600,000 cDNA molecules resulted. TCRdb passed the PCR reads through MiXCR, listing each CDR3 protein once. In the table there are around 770,000 distinct CDR3 sequences, roughly 50% of which are singletons. Comment on this clonotype: Its target is not known.

The rearrangement joins TRBV11-2 to TRBJ2-5; TRBD2 agrees at 7 bases. This receptor was taken from a girl between 5 and 17 years old with multiple sclerosis. Input material: blood. Here the CDR3 DNA reads TGTGCCAGCAGCTTACCGATCGCGGGAGTTGAGACCCAGTACTTC. Translated, it gives CASSLPIAGVETQYF. Full variable domain (remainder filled in from reference TRBV11-2 and TRBJ2-5): EAGVAQSPRYKIIEKRQSVAFWCNPISGHATLYWYQQILGQGPKLLIQFQNNGVVDDSQLPKDRFSAERLKGVDSTLKIQPAKLEDSAVYLCASSLPIAGVETQYFGPGTRLLVL.